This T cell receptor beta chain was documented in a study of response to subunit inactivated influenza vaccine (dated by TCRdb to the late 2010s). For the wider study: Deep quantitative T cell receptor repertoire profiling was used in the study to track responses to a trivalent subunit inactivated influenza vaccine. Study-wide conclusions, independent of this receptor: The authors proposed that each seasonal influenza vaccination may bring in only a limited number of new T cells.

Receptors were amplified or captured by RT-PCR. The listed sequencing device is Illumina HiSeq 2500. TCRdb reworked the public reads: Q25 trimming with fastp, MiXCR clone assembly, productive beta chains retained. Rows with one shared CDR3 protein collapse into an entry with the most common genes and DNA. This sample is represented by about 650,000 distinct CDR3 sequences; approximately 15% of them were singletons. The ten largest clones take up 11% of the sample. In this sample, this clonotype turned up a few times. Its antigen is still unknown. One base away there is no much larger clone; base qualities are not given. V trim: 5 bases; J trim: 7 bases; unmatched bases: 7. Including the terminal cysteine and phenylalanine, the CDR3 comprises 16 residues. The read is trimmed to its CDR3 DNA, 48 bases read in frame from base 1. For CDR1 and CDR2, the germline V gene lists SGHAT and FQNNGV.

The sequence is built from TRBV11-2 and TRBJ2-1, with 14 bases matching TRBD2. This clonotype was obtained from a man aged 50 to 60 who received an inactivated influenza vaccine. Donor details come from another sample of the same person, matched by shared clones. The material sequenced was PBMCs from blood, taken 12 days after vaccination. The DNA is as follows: TGTGCCAGCAGCCCGGGACTAGCGGGAGTGGGGAATGAGCAGTTCTTC. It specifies CASSPGLAGVGNEQFF.